The 26 T cell receptor beta chains listed next were all sequenced from one sample in a study of blood T cell repertoires in COVID-19. The table came from immunoSEQ multiplex PCR; TCRdb's copy has only in-frame clones and leaves some out. The data hold about 300,000 clones, with roughly 90% observed a single time. Sequencing input: peripheral blood. These receptors were taken from a man between 18 and 35 years old who had recovered from COVID-19.

V and J are TRBV20-1 and TRBJ2-7, with 7 bases matching TRBD1. Per germline, CDR1 DFQATT and CDR2 SNEGSKA (reference sequence). CDR3 length: 11 amino acids. The ends lost 6 bases at V and 4 bases at J; junction bases unmatched: 3. The CDR3 DNA follows: TGCAGTGCAATGACAGGGTACGAGCAGTACTTC. Amino acids: CSAMTGYEQYF.

This chain connects TRBV7-8 to TRBJ2-1, with D possibly TRBD2 on 6 matching bases. CDR1 and CDR2 (germline): SGHVS, FQNEAQ. There are 18 residues in the CDR3. V lost 1 base and J 2 bases, leaving 18 bases between the germline ends. CDR3 protein: CASSLGSGFGRPYNEQFF. CDR3 nucleotide sequence: TGTGCCAGCAGCTTAGGTTCCGGGTTCGGGAGACCCTACAATGAGCAGTTCTTC. The variable domain in full, completed from reference TRBV7-8 and TRBJ2-1, reads GAGVSQSPRYKVAKRGQDVALRCDPISGHVSLFWYQQALGQGPEFLTYFQNEAQLDKSGLPSDRFFAERPEGSVSTLKIQRTQQEDSAVYLCASSLGSGFGRPYNEQFFGPGTRLTVL.

The chain couples TRBV9 to TRBJ2-3, with 7 bases aligning to TRBD1. The CDR3 runs 15 residues. V shed 4 bases and J 2 bases; nucleotides not matched to a gene: 7. Germline CDR1 reads SGDLS; CDR2 reads YYNGEE. CDR3 loop: CASSRDSEHTDTQYF. The CDR3 DNA reads as TGTGCCAGCAGCAGGGACAGCGAACACACAGATACGCAGTATTTT.

The chain is built from TRBV2 and TRBJ2-7; 11 bases map to TRBD2. J gave up 0 bases and V 5 bases, and 6 bases lay outside the gene matches. This CDR3 is built from 16 residues. Germline lookup yields CDR1 SNHLY and CDR2 FYNNEI. The DNA of the CDR3 is TGTGCCAGCAGTCCAACTAGCGGGAGTGGCTCCTACGAGCAGTACTTC. Translation: CASSPTSGSGSYEQYF. Combining the CDR3 with reference TRBV2 and TRBJ2-7 gives the whole variable domain EPEVTQTPSHQVTQMGQEVILRCVPISNHLYFYWYRQILGQKVEFLVSFYNNEISEKSEIFDDQFSVERPDGSNFTLKIRSTKLEDSAMYFCASSPTSGSGSYEQYFGPGTRLTVT.

V and J are TRBV6-5 and TRBJ2-7, with 11 bases that match TRBD1. This CDR3 spans 15 amino acids. After removal of 5 bases from V and 4 bases from J, the junction contained 7 bases not matched to a gene. The germline CDR1 and CDR2 sequences are MNHEY and SVGAGI. The CDR3 DNA reads TGTGCCAGCAGTACCCGGGACAGGGGGGTTTACGAGCAGTACTTC. Its translation is CASSTRDRGVYEQYF.

The chain combines TRBV19 with TRBJ2-1; 11 bases align to TRBD2. The germline V gene encodes CDR1 LNHDA and CDR2 SQIVND (reference sequence). This CDR3 is built from 17 residues. With 8 bases clipped from V and 0 bases from J, the junction kept 9 bases outside the gene matches. The CDR3 DNA sequence: TGTGCCAGTTCTAGCGGGAGGTCCCAAAGCTCCTACAATGAGCAGTTCTTC. Its translation is CASSSGRSQSSYNEQFF.

The rearrangement joins TRBV6-5 to TRBJ2-2; the D is unclear. This CDR3 is built from 13 residues. V was shortened by 2 bases and J by 5 bases, with 6 bases between the two germline ends. The germline V gene encodes CDR1 MNHEY and CDR2 SVGAGI. CDR3 amino acids: CASSYHRTGELFF. The CDR3, as DNA: TGTGCCAGCAGTTACCATCGGACCGGGGAGCTGTTTTTT.

The chain carries TRBV7-9 and TRBJ1-2; D is perhaps TRBD1 (5 bases). This CDR3 is built from 14 residues. Germline assignment: CDR1 SEHNR and CDR2 FQNEAQ (reference sequence). The germline V and J ends were trimmed by 3 bases and 4 bases, with 12 bases remaining between them. In DNA form, the CDR3 reads TGTGCCAGCAGCTTCGAGACAGACTTCTATGGCTACACCTTC. It codes for CASSFETDFYGYTF.

This chain uses TRBV9 with TRBJ2-2; the D is unclear. Trimming cost V 1 base and J 0 bases, with 10 bases left between them. Per germline, CDR1 SGDLS and CDR2 YYNGEE. The CDR3 is 16 residues long. DNA of the CDR3: TGTGCCAGCAGCGTATCGGTGAATTCGAACACCGGGGAGCTGTTTTTT. This translates into CASSVSVNSNTGELFF.

CDR3 sequence: CASSYPTSGGGETQYF. Here the CDR3 DNA reads TGTGCCAGCAGTTACCCGACTAGCGGGGGCGGGGAGACCCAGTACTTC. The gene calls are TRBV6-5 and TRBJ2-5, with 12 bases identical to TRBD2. J was trimmed by 5 bases and V by 2 bases; bases with no gene match: 6. This CDR3 is built from 16 residues. Germline CDR1 reads MNHEY; CDR2 reads SVGAGI.

The chain has TRBV6-5 and TRBJ2-7, with TRBD1 matching 10 bases. The trim removed 6 bases at V and 3 bases at J, leaving 5 bases unmatched. This CDR3 comprises 14 residues. CDR1 is MNHEY and CDR2 is SVGAGI in the germline V gene. The CDR3 reads CASRQGQGIYEQYF. As DNA, the CDR3 is TGTGCCAGCAGGCAGGGACAGGGGATCTACGAGCAGTACTTC.

The V and J genes are TRBV9 and TRBJ2-1; a possible D gene is TRBD1 (6 bases). The CDR3 loop spans 13 amino acids. The V and J ends lost 3 bases and 8 bases respectively, with 12 bases between them. Germline V gives CDR1 SGDLS, CDR2 YYNGEE. CDR3 region: CASSASGVDEQFF. In nucleotides, the CDR3 is TGTGCCAGCAGCGCCTCAGGGGTGGATGAGCAGTTCTTC.

The chain recombines TRBV10-1 with TRBJ1-1; TRBD1 is a possible D gene (5 bases). The CDR3 has 15 residues. Trimming took 0 bases from V and 4 from J, leaving 12 bases between them. Germline assignment: CDR1 WNHNN and CDR2 SYGVQD (reference sequence). The CDR3, as DNA: TGCGCCAGCAGTGAGTCGGCCAGGGCGGCCACTGAAGCTTTCTTT. Its protein product is CASSESARAATEAFF.

The table lists this clone with a few counts. The gene calls are TRBV4-1 and TRBJ2-2; TRBD1 matches at 9 bases. Germline lookup yields CDR1 MGHRA and CDR2 YSYEKL. Trimming at V came to 6 bases and at J to 2 bases, leaving 4 bases not matched to a gene. The CDR3 spans 15 residues. The CDR3 sequence is CASRPGQGNTGELFF. CDR3 DNA sequence: TGCGCCAGCAGACCGGGACAGGGAAACACCGGGGAGCTGTTTTTT.

This sequence joins TRBV12-5 and TRBJ2-3; D ambiguous. The CDR3 extends over 17 amino acids. Trimming shortened V by 2 bases and J by 5 bases, and 20 bases separated the two germline ends. Per germline, CDR1 LGHNT and CDR2 FRNRAP. CDR3 DNA sequence: TGTGCTAGTGGTTTGCCGACCTCCGCCGGGTCCGGAGATACGCAGTATTTT. Protein sequence: CASGLPTSAGSGDTQYF.

The chain is built from TRBV19 and TRBJ1-1; D is ambiguous. The CDR3 consists of 14 residues. Deletions cut 2 bases from V and 0 bases from J, with 7 bases between. Germline lookup yields CDR1 LNHDA and CDR2 SQIVND (reference sequence). The CDR3 DNA sequence: TGTGCCAGTAGTATACGAGGGCTGAACACTGAAGCTTTCTTT. Protein: CASSIRGLNTEAFF.

This chain links TRBV9 with TRBJ2-1; D might be TRBD2 (5 bases). The CDR3 contains 15 residues. The germline gives CDR1 SGDLS, CDR2 YYNGEE. Trimming stripped 0 bases from V and 4 bases from J, with 11 bases between. The chain's CDR3 is CASSVGASRYNEQFF. CDR3 bases: TGTGCCAGCAGCGTAGGTGCTAGCCGTTACAATGAGCAGTTCTTC.

The chain couples TRBV12-3 or TRBV12-4 to TRBJ1-2; tentatively, D is TRBD1 (5 bases). This CDR3 is 13 amino acids long. V lost 4 bases and J lost 7, with 13 bases in between. The CDR3 is CASSSRQGSGYTF. CDR3 sequence (DNA): TGTGCCAGCAGTTCCCGCCAGGGATCTGGCTACACCTTC.

The chain employs TRBV9 and TRBJ2-1; a weak D match, TRBD2 (6 bases). The CDR3 length is 13 residues. Trimming removed 0 bases from V and 6 bases from J, with 7 bases in between. Germline values: CDR1 SGDLS, CDR2 YYNGEE. DNA for the CDR3: TGTGCCAGCAGCGTAGCGGGAGTCAATGAGCAGTTCTTC. Translating it yields CASSVAGVNEQFF.

This clone was seen just once. The V gene is TRBV28, the J gene TRBJ1-5, with a weak D call TRBD1 (6 bases). The V end lost 4 bases, the J end lost 6 bases, and 16 bases lay between the germline ends. This CDR3 is 15 amino acids long. The germline CDR1 and CDR2 sequences are MDHEN and SYDVKM. The CDR3 sequence: CASSSSDRRAQPQHF. For the CDR3, the DNA is TGTGCCAGCAGTTCCTCTGACAGGCGGGCTCAGCCCCAGCATTTT.

This clone is a singleton in its sample. The rearrangement joins TRBV5-1 to TRBJ2-7; 9 bases are a match to TRBD1. This CDR3 is 16 amino acids long. The V gene end was trimmed by 2 bases and the J gene end by 5 bases; junction bases not matched to a gene: 11. Germline CDR1 reads SGHRS; CDR2 reads YFSETQ. Here the CDR3 reads CASSLGNGQGWDEQYF. The CDR3 DNA sequence: TGCGCCAGCAGCTTAGGCAATGGACAGGGGTGGGACGAGCAGTACTTC.

J is TRBJ2-7 and V is TRBV9, with 7 nucleotides matching TRBD1. Germline-derived CDR1 and CDR2 are SGDLS and YYNGEE. Trimming removed 4 bases from V and 2 bases from J; junction bases left unmatched: 9. This CDR3 contains 15 residues. The DNA for the CDR3 is TGTGCCAGCAGCCCCCAGGGGGAACCTCCCTACGAGCAGTACTTC. It encodes CASSPQGEPPYEQYF. The full variable domain, its missing parts supplied by reference TRBV9 and TRBJ2-7, is DSGVTQTPKHLITATGQRVTLRCSPRSGDLSVYWYQQSLDQGLQFLIQYYNGEERAKGNILERFSAQQFPDLHSELNLSSLELGDSALYFCASSPQGEPPYEQYFGPGTRLTVT.

The chain has TRBV7-2 and TRBJ1-4; tentatively, D is TRBD1 (5 bases). Germline values: CDR1 SGHTA, CDR2 FQGNSA. The CDR3 runs 15 residues. Deletions cut 1 base from V and 11 bases from J, with 17 bases between. CDR3: CASSLEGQGLGKLFF. CDR3 DNA: TGTGCCAGCAGCTTAGAAGGGCAGGGACTGGGGAAACTGTTTTTT.

The V call is TRBV19, the J call TRBJ2-3; D gene ambiguous. Trimming pared 3 bases from V and 1 base from J, leaving 17 bases between. The length of the CDR3 is 17 residues. CDR1 and CDR2 from the germline V gene are LNHDA and SQIVND (reference sequence). For the CDR3, the DNA is TGTGCCAGTAGTATGGGCCCCGTCCCCACGGGCACAGATACGCAGTATTTT. Translating it yields CASSMGPVPTGTDTQYF. The full variable domain, in which reference TRBV19 and TRBJ2-3 provide the parts outside the CDR3, is DGGITQSPKYLFRKEGQNVTLSCEQNLNHDAMYWYRQDPGQGLRLIYYSQIVNDFQKGDIAEGYSVSREKKESFPLTVTSAQKNPTAFYLCASSMGPVPTGTDTQYFGPGTRLTVL.

J is TRBJ2-4 and V is TRBV7-9, with 7 positions matching TRBD1. After removal of 4 bases from V and 5 bases from J, the junction contained 5 bases not matched to a gene. CDR1 SEHNR and CDR2 FQNEAQ come from the germline V gene (reference sequence). The CDR3 covers 14 residues. The CDR3: CASSSETGENIQYF. For the CDR3, the DNA is TGTGCCAGCAGCTCAGAAACAGGGGAAAACATTCAGTACTTC.

This clone occurred a few times. The rearrangement joins TRBV9 to TRBJ2-2, with D tentatively TRBD2 (6 bases). V was pared by 4 bases and J by 0 bases, with 13 bases between. CDR1 is SGDLS and CDR2 is YYNGEE in the germline V gene. This CDR3 comprises 16 residues. DNA for the CDR3: TGTGCCAGCAGCCCAAGACTAGTATCGAACACCGGGGAGCTGTTTTTT. It specifies CASSPRLVSNTGELFF.